The sequence of this TCR beta chain was determined in a study of blood T cell repertoires in COVID-19. Germline V gives CDR1 SQVTM, CDR2 ANQGSEA. The V gene lost 0 bases and the J gene lost 4 bases, with 9 bases spanning the gap. CDR3 length equals 13 residues. Under the authors' procedure: Estimation of nucleated cell counts was performed using reference gene primer amplification. Sequencing used immunoSEQ multiplex PCR; TCRdb keeps in-frame clones, though not all of them. D and trimming were read from the DNA, whereas the V and J calls and clone size are those reported in that table. The sample consists of about 220,000 clones, 80% to 90% of them appearing once.

This chain connects TRBV29-1 to TRBJ1-2, with D perhaps matching TRBD1 (6 bases). The receptor's source is a woman between 45 and 65 years old with acute or convalescent COVID-19. The specimen sequenced was peripheral blood. CDR3 amino acids: CSVEDPGAYGYTF. The CDR3 region has the DNA TGCAGCGTTGAAGACCCAGGGGCCTATGGCTACACCTTC. Full variable domain (rest looked up from reference TRBV29-1 and TRBJ1-2): SAVISQKPSRDICQRGTSLTIQCQVDSQVTMMFWYRQQPGQSLTLIATANQGSEATYESGFVIDKFPISRPNLTFSTLTVSNMSPEDSSIYLCSVEDPGAYGYTFGSGTRLTVV.